The 2 T cell receptor beta chains below come from one sample, sequenced in a study of cytomegalovirus exposure and HLA in healthy donors. The PCR employed 60 Vbeta primers together with 13 Jbeta primers. Measured with immunoSEQ multiplex PCR; TCRdb has only the in-frame clones, and not every one. The table includes about 190,000 clones, roughly 80% detected once. Sequencing was done on a sample of PBMCs. These receptors were collected from a woman aged 25 to 39 in good health and CMV-seropositive.

This sequence joins TRBV18 and TRBJ1-5, with D maybe TRBD1 (6 bases). The V end was cut by 3 bases, the J end by 7 bases, with 16 bases between. CDR3 length: 15 amino acids. Germline V gene data show CDR1 as KGHSH and CDR2 as LQKENI. CDR3 in DNA: TGTGCCAGCTCACCGTTGGGAGGGGGGGACCAGCCCCAGCATTTT. This codes for CASSPLGGGDQPQHF. Using reference TRBV18 and TRBJ1-5 for the parts outside the CDR3, the full variable domain is NAGVMQNPRHLVRRRGQEARLRCSPMKGHSHVYWYRQLPEEGLKFMVYLQKENIIDESGMPKERFSAEFPKEGPSILRIQQVVRGDSAAYFCASSPLGGGDQPQHFGDGTRLSIL.

This sequence joins TRBV5-1 and TRBJ1-2, with D possibly matching TRBD1 (6 bases). Trimming removed 4 bases at V and 0 bases at J, with 16 bases between. CDR3 size: 16 residues. From germline, CDR1 is SGHRS and CDR2 YFSETQ. The CDR3 loop is CASSLTLTGTNYGYTF. The CDR3 nucleotides are TGCGCCAGCAGCCTAACCTTAACAGGGACTAACTATGGCTACACCTTC.